The clone carrying this TCR beta chain came up a few times. The antigen is undetermined. All donors comprised healthy Caucasians. The CDR3 has 14 amino acids. V was pared by 11 bases and J by 8 bases, with 13 bases of the junction left unmatched. Germline CDR1 MRHNA, CDR2 SNTAGT. The data stem from a study of identical twins. Notes on the study in general: It was possible that invariant MAIT and iNKT cells partly confounded the zero-insertion analyses. Twins showed weaker excess sharing in their beta out-of-frame sequences. Whereas memory repertoires showed no such difference, abundant cord blood beta clonotypes carried fewer insertions.

In TCRdb, the 5' RACE reads were re-called with MiXCR into one record per CDR3 protein. The sample has 500,000 to 650,000 distinct CDR3 sequences, around 24% seen once; the top ten hold 0.48%. The same sample was also studied in work on yellow fever vaccine responses in identical twins.

V usage is TRBV6-4 and J usage is TRBJ2-1, with 9 bases lining up with TRBD1. The receptor was isolated from a woman younger than 30 in good health. Sequenced sample: CD4+ T cells sorted from blood. The CDR3 spells CAGPPGQGVYEQFF. In DNA form, the CDR3 reads TGTGCCGGCCCCCCGGGACAGGGTGTCTATGAGCAGTTCTTC.